This T cell receptor beta chain was retrieved from a study of a mutant IDH1 vaccine in newly diagnosed glioma (dated by TCRdb to the early 2020s). About the study as a whole: Of the approximately 30 treated patients, approximately 60% were male and 37.5% were female, and a mean age of 40.4 years was recorded. Longitudinal TCRB deep sequencing was performed for about two dozen treated patients wherever samples were available for exploratory analyses. Before enrollment, patients had received standard therapy of radiotherapy alone, temozolomide alone, or radiochemotherapy with temozolomide; most received the combination. Six visits were used for peripheral blood collection: V03 (baseline), V05, V07, V10, V12 and V13.

General conclusions and limits of the study: Pseudoprogression seemed to be unrelated to changes in the top peripheral T cell clonotypes found by TCRB sequencing. PBMC samples for TCRB deep sequencing were selected based on availability. The authors stated that sample limitations prevented analyses of patient blood samples from being reproduced. Across multiple MHC alleles, vaccine-induced immune responses were seen in 90% to 95% of patients.

Worth noting for this clone: Its antigen specificity is not known. No base qualities exist here, and no much larger clone lies one base off it.

The library was made by the immunoSEQ multiplex PCR assay. Following the manufacturer's protocol, the hsTCRB Kit was used to amplify rearranged TCR beta chain sequences. Sequencing of TCRB libraries was carried out on an Illumina MiSeq. Under the source paper's analysis protocol: Demultiplexing, trimming and gene mapping were performed with the kit vendor's proprietary platform. What TCRdb holds here is the immuneACCESS table cut down to in-frame rearrangements. Part of the clones is not present; checked against another copy, under half of the missing clones reflect an unresolved V gene, and the others are unexplained. D and trimming were read from the DNA, whereas the V and J calls and clone size are those reported in that table. The sample records 65,000 to 70,000 clones, just over 85% of which are singletons. The ten largest clonotypes hold roughly 2.6% of the sample. CDR1 is given as LGHNT and CDR2 as FRNRAP, both from the germline V gene. Taken from cysteine to phenylalanine, the CDR3 has 13 residues. CDR3 DNA only is kept here, 39 bases in frame from base 1. The V and J ends are trimmed by 9 bases and 4 bases, leaving 16 bases between them.

Per the publication, the time point label means: baseline, week 1 (first vaccination visit). The treatment or condition label on this specimen signifies: pre-vaccination baseline after standard-of-care therapy. Newly diagnosed WHO grade 3 or 4 IDH1-mutant astrocytomas showing loss of nuclear ATRX were present in the donors. The samples were drawn from NOA16, a multicentre, single-arm, open-label phase I trial in Germany that tested a mutant IDH1 peptide vaccine in humans for the first time. Visit V03 blood draws served as the baseline sample for immunogenicity testing. Genomic DNA for TCRB sequencing was extracted from EDTA blood using the DNeasy Blood and Tissue Kit.

The source is a man aged 30-40 years with glioma. The chain was built from TRBV12-5 and TRBJ2-7, with the D call tentatively TRBD1 or TRBD2, each fitting 5 bases. The sample here was PBMCs, taken from a glioma patient treated with radiotherapy, temozolomide or both. The CDR3 region: CARGTGFPYEQYF. The DNA reads TGTGCTAGGGGGACGGGGTTCCCATACGAGCAGTACTTC.